Sequencing of this T cell receptor beta chain was carried out in a study of cytomegalovirus exposure and HLA in healthy donors. The overall study: Later analysis reported that the approximately 120 validation repertoires shared the platform of the approximately 670 first-cohort repertoires.

It was the approximately 130-subject validation cohort, separate from the approximately 700-subject first cohort, to which the donors belonged. This CDR3 is 16 amino acids long. CDR1 and CDR2 (germline): MGHRA, YSYEKL. Trimming shortened V by 2 bases and J by 0 bases, and 14 bases separated the two germline ends. TCRdb's table, derived via immunoSEQ multiplex PCR, lists solely in-frame clones and lacks some. Of roughly 350,000 clones listed, about nine tenths are singletons. Sequencing was carried out using PBMCs. The chain links TRBV4-1 to TRBJ2-7; tentatively, D is TRBD2 (6 bases). This TCR was sampled from a woman aged 18-29 years in good health and CMV-seronegative. The CDR3 protein is CASSQPLGGGSYEQYF. The CDR3 bases are TGCGCCAGCAGCCAACCTCTGGGGGGAGGCTCCTACGAGCAGTACTTC.